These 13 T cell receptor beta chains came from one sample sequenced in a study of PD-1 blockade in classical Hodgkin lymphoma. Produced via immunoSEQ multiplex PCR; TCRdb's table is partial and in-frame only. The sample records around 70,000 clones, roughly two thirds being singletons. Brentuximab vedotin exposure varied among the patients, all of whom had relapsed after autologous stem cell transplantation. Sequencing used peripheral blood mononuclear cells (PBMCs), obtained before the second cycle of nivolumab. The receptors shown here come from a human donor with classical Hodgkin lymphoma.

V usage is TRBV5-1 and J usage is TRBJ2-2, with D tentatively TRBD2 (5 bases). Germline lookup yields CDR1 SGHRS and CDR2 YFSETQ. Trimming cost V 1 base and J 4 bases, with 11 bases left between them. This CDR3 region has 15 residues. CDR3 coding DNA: TGCGCCAGCAGCTTGACTAGTGGTTTCACCGGGGAGCTGTTTTTT. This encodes CASSLTSGFTGELFF.

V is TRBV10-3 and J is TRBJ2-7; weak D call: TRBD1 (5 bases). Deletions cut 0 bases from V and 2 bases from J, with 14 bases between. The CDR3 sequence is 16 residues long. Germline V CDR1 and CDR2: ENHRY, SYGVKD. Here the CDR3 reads CAISESGHSGTYEQYF. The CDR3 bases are TGTGCCATCAGTGAGTCCGGACATTCGGGTACCTACGAGCAGTACTTC.

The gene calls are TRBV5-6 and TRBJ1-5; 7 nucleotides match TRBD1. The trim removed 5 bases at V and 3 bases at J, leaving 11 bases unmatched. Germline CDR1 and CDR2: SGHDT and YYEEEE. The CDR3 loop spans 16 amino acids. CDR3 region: CASSLGPGQHNQPQHF. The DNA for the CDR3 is TGTGCCAGCAGTCTCGGGCCGGGACAGCACAATCAGCCCCAGCATTTT.

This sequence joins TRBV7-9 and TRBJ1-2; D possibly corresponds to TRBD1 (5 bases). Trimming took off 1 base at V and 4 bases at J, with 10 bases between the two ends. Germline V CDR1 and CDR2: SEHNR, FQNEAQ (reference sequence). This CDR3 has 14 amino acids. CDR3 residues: CASSLDGDGYGYTF. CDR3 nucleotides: TGTGCCAGCAGCTTAGACGGGGACGGCTATGGCTACACCTTC.

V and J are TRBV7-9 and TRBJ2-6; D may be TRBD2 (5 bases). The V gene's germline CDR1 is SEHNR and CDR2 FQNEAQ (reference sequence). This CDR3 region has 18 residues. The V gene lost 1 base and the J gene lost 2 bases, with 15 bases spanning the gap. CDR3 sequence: CASSLGPSLKTGANVLTF. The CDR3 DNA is TGTGCCAGCAGCTTAGGCCCTAGCTTAAAGACTGGGGCCAACGTCCTGACTTTC.

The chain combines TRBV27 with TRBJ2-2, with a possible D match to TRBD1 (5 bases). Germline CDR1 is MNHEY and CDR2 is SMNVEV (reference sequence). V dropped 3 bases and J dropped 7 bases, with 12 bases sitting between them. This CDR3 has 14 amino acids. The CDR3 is CASSFYSRDGELFF. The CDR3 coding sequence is TGTGCCAGCAGTTTTTACTCCAGGGACGGGGAGCTGTTTTTT.

This CDR3 reads CASRVDSSNTGELFF. The CDR3 DNA sequence: TGTGCCAGCAGGGTGGACAGTTCGAACACCGGGGAGCTGTTTTTT. The chain couples TRBV2 to TRBJ2-2, with a tentative D call TRBD1 (6 bases). The CDR3 spans 15 residues. V was clipped by 6 bases and J by 0 bases, with 11 bases between them. CDR1 is SNHLY and CDR2 is FYNNEI in the germline V gene.

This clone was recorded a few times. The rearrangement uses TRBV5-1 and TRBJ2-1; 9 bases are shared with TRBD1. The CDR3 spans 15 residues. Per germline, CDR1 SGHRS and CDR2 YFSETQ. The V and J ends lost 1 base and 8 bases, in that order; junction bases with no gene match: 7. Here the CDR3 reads CASSLLGTGTHEQFF. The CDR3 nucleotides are TGCGCCAGCAGCTTGCTCGGGACAGGGACCCATGAGCAGTTCTTC.

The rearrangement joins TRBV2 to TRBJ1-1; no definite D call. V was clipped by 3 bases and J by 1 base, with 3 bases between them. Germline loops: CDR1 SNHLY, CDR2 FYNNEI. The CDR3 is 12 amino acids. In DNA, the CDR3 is TGTGCCAGCAGTGATGCGAACACTGAAGCTTTCTTT. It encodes CASSDANTEAFF.

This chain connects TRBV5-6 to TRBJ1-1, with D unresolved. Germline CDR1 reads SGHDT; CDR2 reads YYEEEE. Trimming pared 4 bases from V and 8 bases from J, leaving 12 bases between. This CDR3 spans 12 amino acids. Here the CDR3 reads CASSLTTVEAFF. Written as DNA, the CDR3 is TGTGCCAGCAGCCTGACAACGGTCGAAGCTTTCTTT.

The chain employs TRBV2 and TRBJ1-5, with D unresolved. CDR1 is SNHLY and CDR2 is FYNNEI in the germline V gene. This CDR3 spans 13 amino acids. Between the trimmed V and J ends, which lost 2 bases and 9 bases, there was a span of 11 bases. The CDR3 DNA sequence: TGTGCCAGCAGTGAACGGCCGACCTGGCCCCAGCATTTT. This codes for CASSERPTWPQHF.

CDR3 amino acids: CASSLTGTGFGGYTF. The CDR3, as DNA: TGTGCCAGCAGCCTAACCGGGACAGGGTTCGGTGGCTACACCTTC. The rearrangement links TRBV5-4 to TRBJ1-2; 9 nucleotides agree with TRBD1. This CDR3 is built from 15 residues. The germline gives CDR1 SGHNT, CDR2 YYREEE (reference sequence). The V and J ends lost 4 bases and 7 bases, in that order; junction bases with no gene match: 11. The entire variable domain, with the rest obtained from reference TRBV5-4 and TRBJ1-2, is as follows: ETGVTQSPTHLIKTRGQQVTLRCSSQSGHNTVSWYQQALGQGPQFIFQYYREEENGRGNFPPRFSGLQFPNYSSELNVNALELDDSALYLCASSLTGTGFGGYTFGSGTRLTVV.

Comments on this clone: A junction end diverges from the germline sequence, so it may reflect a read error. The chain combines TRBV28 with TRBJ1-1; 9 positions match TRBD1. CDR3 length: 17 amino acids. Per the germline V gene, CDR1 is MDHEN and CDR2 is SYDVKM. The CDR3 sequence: CASSLVLLQGANAEAFF. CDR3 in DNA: TGTGCCAGCAGTTTAGTCCTTTTACAGGGGGCGAACGCTGAAGCTTTCTTT.